This TCR beta chain emerged from a study of blood T cell repertoires in COVID-19. Study information: Collection of acute and convalescent COVID-19 samples took place in the United States, Italy and Spain. From T cells, B-cell-depleted T cells, or PBMCs came the material, which was cDNA or gDNA.

V lost 1 base, J lost 0 bases, and 6 bases lay in between. This CDR3 has 14 residues. Germline CDR1 reads SGHAT; CDR2 reads FQNNGV. Authors' analysis steps: Reference gene primers were amplified, and this amplification served to estimate nucleated cell counts. The table came from immunoSEQ multiplex PCR; TCRdb's copy has only in-frame clones and leaves some out. V and J calls and clone size come straight from that table; D and trimming were deduced from the DNA. The profile shows about 200,000 clones, about 93% of them singletons. Sequenced: peripheral blood. The source is a man aged 50-59 years with acute or convalescent COVID-19. The gene calls are TRBV11-2 and TRBJ1-2; a possible D gene is TRBD1 (5 bases). The CDR3 reads CASSLGTTNYGYTF. The CDR3 DNA reads as TGTGCCAGCAGCTTAGGGACAACTAACTATGGCTACACCTTC.